The TCR beta chain under discussion was sequenced for a study of T cells in women clearing cervical HPV infection. Across the study: Cases' blood sampling followed lesion detection by median approximately 140 days (90 to 200).

The CDR3 totals 16 residues. Germline values: CDR1 KGHSH, CDR2 LQKENI. Regarding the study as a whole: CIN3+ cases had significantly higher TCR repertoire richness than controls, but evenness did not differ.

Profiling relied on immunoSEQ multiplex PCR, and the TCRdb table lists in-frame clones only, not all of them. The sample table sets out about 40,000 clones. Remarks on this clone: What it recognizes is unknown. Read coverage stops 3 residues before the CDR3 terminus; the germline J gene supplies the remainder.

The rearrangement uses TRBV18 and TRBJ1-2, with D unclear. Sequencing used blood buffy coat. This TCR was recovered from a woman aged 18 to 75 with a cervical HPV16 infection that either progressed to CIN3+ or cleared (not recorded which). The sequenced CDR3 bases are TGTGCCAGCTCACCGGAGCTAGCGGGAGGTGGTAATGAC. This gives the protein CASSPELAGGGND. The whole CDR3 protein reads CASSPELAGGGNDYTF.